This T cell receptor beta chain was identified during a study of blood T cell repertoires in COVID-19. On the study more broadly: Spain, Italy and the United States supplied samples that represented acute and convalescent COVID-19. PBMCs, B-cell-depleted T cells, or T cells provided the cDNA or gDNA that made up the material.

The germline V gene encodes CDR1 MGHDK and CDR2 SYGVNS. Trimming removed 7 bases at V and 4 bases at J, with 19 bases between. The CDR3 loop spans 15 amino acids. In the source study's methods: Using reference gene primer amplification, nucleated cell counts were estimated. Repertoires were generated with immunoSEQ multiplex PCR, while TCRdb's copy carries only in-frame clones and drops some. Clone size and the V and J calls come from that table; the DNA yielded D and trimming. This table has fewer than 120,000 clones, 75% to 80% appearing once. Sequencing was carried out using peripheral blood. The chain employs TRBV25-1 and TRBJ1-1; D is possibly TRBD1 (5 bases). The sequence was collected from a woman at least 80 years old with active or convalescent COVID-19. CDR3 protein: CASIPLGRGGTEAFF. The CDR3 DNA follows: TGTGCCAGCATCCCCCTTGGGCGGGGCGGCACTGAAGCTTTCTTT.